This record concerns one TCR beta chain sequence. Antigen specificity is unknown. These data come from a study of OX40 agonist ivuxolimab in advanced cancers. Study at large: Patients were treated with ivuxolimab, an agonistic anti-OX40 (CD134) antibody. The dose-escalation cohort was around 83% male, with a mean age of around 60 years, ranging about 23 to 90.

V was clipped by 5 bases and J by 0 bases, with 16 bases between them. The germline V gene encodes CDR1 SGHTA and CDR2 FQGTGA. The CDR3 runs 17 residues. Findings and limits, study-wide: Some patients without response likewise showed low normalized clonal expansion. At 0.1 to 3.0 mg/kg, clonal expansion of CD4+ and CD8+ blood T cells had occurred by week 6.

Here immunoSEQ multiplex PCR was the method, and the copy in TCRdb shows in-frame clones only, minus some. This repertoire shows 45,000 to 70,000 clones, approximately 91% found once; its top ten account for more than 6.5%. The sequence was collected from an adult with an advanced solid tumor such as melanoma, head and neck, liver or kidney cancer. The chain carries TRBV7-3 and TRBJ2-2, with D possibly called TRBD1 or TRBD2 (5 bases each). The sample here was CD4+ or CD8+ T cells sorted from blood, taken in a trial of the OX40 agonist ivuxolimab. CDR3 amino acids: CASSPATGPANTGELFF. CDR3 in DNA: TGTGCCAGCAGCCCCGCAACGGGGCCCGCGAACACCGGGGAGCTGTTTTTT. Combining the CDR3 with reference TRBV7-3 and TRBJ2-2 gives the whole variable domain GAGVSQTPSNKVTEKGKYVELRCDPISGHTALYWYRQSLGQGPEFLIYFQGTGAADDSGLPNDRFFAVRPEGSVSTLKIQRTERGDSAVYLCASSPATGPANTGELFFGEGSRLTVL.